These 15 T cell receptor beta chains were sequenced from one sample in a study of CD8 T cell repertoires and HIV-1 epitope variants. The protocol was immunoSEQ multiplex PCR, while the TCRdb copy is restricted to in-frame clones and leaves out a portion. The sample includes over 90,000 clones, 60% to 80% of them seen just once. Sample: uncultured baseline CD8+ T cells from peripheral blood mononuclear cells (PBMCs). Receptors originate from a male donor with HIV.

V usage is TRBV4-2 and J usage is TRBJ2-5; 13 nucleotides line up with TRBD2. V trimming: 0 bases; J trimming: 5 bases; junction bases outside the gene matches: 9. The CDR3 length is 18 residues. The germline V gene has CDR1 LGHNA and CDR2 YNFKEQ. Here the CDR3 DNA reads TGTGCCAGCAGCCAAGATCTCGCGACTAGCGGGAGGCTGGAGACCCAGTACTTC. Translated: CASSQDLATSGRLETQYF.

This clone was found once. CDR3 protein: CASSVVGGGVETQYF. The CDR3 DNA is TGTGCCAGCAGCGTAGTCGGCGGGGGAGTAGAGACCCAGTACTTC. V gene TRBV9 combines with J gene TRBJ2-5; 7 bases map to TRBD2. This CDR3 is 15 amino acids long. Germline CDR1 and CDR2: SGDLS and YYNGEE. The V and J ends lost 0 bases and 4 bases, in that order; junction bases with no gene match: 6. Full variable domain (missing parts from reference TRBV9 and TRBJ2-5): DSGVTQTPKHLITATGQRVTLRCSPRSGDLSVYWYQQSLDQGLQFLIQYYNGEERAKGNILERFSAQQFPDLHSELNLSSLELGDSALYFCASSVVGGGVETQYFGPGTRLLVL.

The chain links TRBV5-1 to TRBJ1-3, with no clear D. Trimming left V 1 base short and J 3 bases short, with 23 bases between. In germline, CDR1 is SGHRS, CDR2 YFSETQ. The CDR3 consists of 19 residues. In DNA, the CDR3 is TGCGCCAGCAGCTTGTCCCCGGCAGGACTTAGGGTGGATGGAAACACCATATATTTT. It encodes CASSLSPAGLRVDGNTIYF. The full variable domain, rest sourced from reference TRBV5-1 and TRBJ1-3, is KAGVTQTPRYLIKTRGQQVTLSCSPISGHRSVSWYQQTPGQGLQFLFEYFSETQRNKGNFPGRFSGRQFSNSRSEMNVSTLELGDSALYLCASSLSPAGLRVDGNTIYFGEGSWLTVV.

The chain has TRBV6-5 and TRBJ2-1; a possible D gene is TRBD1 (6 bases). The ends were cut back, 5 bases at V and 7 bases at J, with 9 bases in the middle. This CDR3 contains 12 residues. In germline, CDR1 is MNHEY, CDR2 SVGAGI. The CDR3 bases are TGTGCCAGCAGTGAACAGGGAAATGAGCAGTTCTTC. It is translated as CASSEQGNEQFF.

The chain couples TRBV30 to TRBJ1-5; possibly TRBD1 for D (5 bases). The germline gives CDR1 GTSNPN, CDR2 SVGIG (reference sequence). V was trimmed by 3 bases and J by 1 base, leaving 16 bases between them. The CDR3 contains 16 residues. Here the CDR3 reads CAWRARGGTSNQPQHF. CDR3 DNA sequence: TGTGCCTGGAGAGCGCGGGGGGGGACGAGCAATCAGCCCCAGCATTTT.

V usage is TRBV7-8 and J usage is TRBJ2-7; unclear D gene. Trimming removed 0 bases at V and 4 bases at J, with 16 bases between. The CDR3 length is 16 residues. CDR1 and CDR2 (germline): SGHVS, FQNEAQ. Here the CDR3 DNA reads TGTGCCAGCAGCTTAGCAGCGAGCGCCCGGAGTTACGAGCAGTACTTC. It encodes CASSLAASARSYEQYF.

The rearrangement uses TRBV11-2 and TRBJ1-1, with a weak D call TRBD1 (5 bases). CDR3 length: 15 amino acids. In germline, CDR1 is SGHAT, CDR2 FQNNGV. Trimming left V 4 bases short and J 1 base short, with 13 bases between. CDR3 in DNA: TGTGCCAGCAGCTCCCTGACAGCGGGGAACACTGAAGCTTTCTTT. Protein product: CASSSLTAGNTEAFF.

A word on this clone: The same CDR3 arises from other DNA sequences in this sample as well. This chain uses TRBV4-1 with TRBJ2-1; D not resolved. The V and J ends lost 1 base and 0 bases respectively, with 10 bases between them. The CDR3 is made up of 16 amino acids. Germline lookup yields CDR1 MGHRA and CDR2 YSYEKL. The CDR3 is CASSQVNLVSYNEQFF. CDR3 in DNA: TGCGCCAGCAGCCAAGTAAATCTTGTCTCCTACAATGAGCAGTTCTTC.

The V call is TRBV6-6, the J call TRBJ2-1; no clear D. Trimming left V 4 bases short and J 6 bases short, with 13 bases between. In germline, CDR1 is MNHNY, CDR2 SVGAGI (reference sequence). The CDR3 consists of 14 residues. The CDR3 DNA reads TGTGCCAGCAGTTCCGACGCCTCTGTCAATGAGCAGTTCTTC. This codes for CASSSDASVNEQFF.

The V and J genes are TRBV4-3 and TRBJ2-7; 8 positions agree with TRBD2. The CDR3 extends over 14 amino acids. V was pared by 1 base and J by 3 bases, with 2 bases of the junction left unmatched. Germline assignment: CDR1 LGHNA and CDR2 YSLEER. CDR3 in amino acids: CASSQAAGVYEQYF. The CDR3 nucleotides are TGCGCCAGCAGCCAAGCAGCGGGGGTCTACGAGCAGTACTTC.

For the CDR3, the DNA is TGTGCCATCAAATGGGGGGGAAACACTGAAGCTTTCTTT. Its protein is CAIKWGGNTEAFF. V gene TRBV28 combines with J gene TRBJ1-1, with D tentatively TRBD1 (5 bases). Trimming left V 10 bases short and J 2 bases short, with 14 bases between. Germline-derived CDR1 and CDR2 are MDHEN and SYDVKM. This CDR3 is built from 13 residues.

The V and J genes are TRBV11-2 and TRBJ2-2; 8 bases align to TRBD1. Per the germline V gene, CDR1 is SGHAT and CDR2 is FQNNGV. Germline trimming cut 5 bases from V and 7 bases from J; bases unmatched to any gene: 15. CDR3 size: 17 residues. Here the CDR3 DNA reads TGTGCCAGCAGCCACGCCTGGGGCCAGGGGGCCAGCGGGGAGCTGTTTTTT. Its protein product is CASSHAWGQGASGELFF.

V is TRBV28 and J is TRBJ2-5; weak D call: TRBD2 (5 bases). The CDR3 is made up of 15 amino acids. Germline CDR1 reads MDHEN; CDR2 reads SYDVKM. With 4 bases removed from V and 2 bases from J, the gap between germline ends came to 14 bases. This chain's CDR3 is CASSSLIAPQETQYF. The CDR3 DNA follows: TGTGCCAGCAGTTCATTAATAGCGCCTCAAGAGACCCAGTACTTC.

The genes are TRBV25-1 and TRBJ1-2; D perhaps matches TRBD1 (5 bases). The germline V gene has CDR1 MGHDK and CDR2 SYGVNS. V was clipped by 4 bases and J by 8 bases, with 11 bases between them. The CDR3 has 12 residues. The chain's CDR3 is CASSAGPGGYTF. The CDR3 DNA sequence: TGTGCCAGCAGTGCAGGACCAGGGGGCTACACCTTC.

This chain connects TRBV5-1 to TRBJ2-3, with 10 bases identical to TRBD1. This CDR3 is 14 amino acids long. Germline CDR1 reads SGHRS; CDR2 reads YFSETQ. Losses at the gene ends were 4 bases for V and 3 bases for J; bases not matched to a gene: 2. Here the CDR3 reads CASSVGQGTDTQYF. For the CDR3, the DNA is TGCGCCAGCAGCGTGGGACAGGGGACAGATACGCAGTATTTT.